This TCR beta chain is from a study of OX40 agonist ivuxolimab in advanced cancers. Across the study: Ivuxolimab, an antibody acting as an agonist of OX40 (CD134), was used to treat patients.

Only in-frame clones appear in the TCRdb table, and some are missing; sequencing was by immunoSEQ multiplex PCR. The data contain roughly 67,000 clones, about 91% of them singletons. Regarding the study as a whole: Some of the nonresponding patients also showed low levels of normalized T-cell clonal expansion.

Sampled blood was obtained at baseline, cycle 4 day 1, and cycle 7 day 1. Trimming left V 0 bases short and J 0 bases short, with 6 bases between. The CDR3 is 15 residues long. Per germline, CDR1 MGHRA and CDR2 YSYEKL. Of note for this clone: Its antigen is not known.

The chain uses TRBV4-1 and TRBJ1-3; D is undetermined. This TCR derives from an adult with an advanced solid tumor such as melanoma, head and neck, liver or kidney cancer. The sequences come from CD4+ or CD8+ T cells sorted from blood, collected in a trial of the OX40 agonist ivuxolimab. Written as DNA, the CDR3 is TGCGCCAGCAGCCAAGAATCTGGCTCTGGAAACACCATATATTTT. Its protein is CASSQESGSGNTIYF.